Reported below is one TCR beta chain. This clone was seen once. There is no known antigen for this receptor. Within one base of it there is no much larger clone, and no base qualities were kept. The germline V gene yields SNHLY for CDR1 and FYNNEI for CDR2. V drops 4 bases and J drops 0 bases, leaving 4 bases in between. The CDR3 holds 14 amino acids from the cysteine to the phenylalanine. Kept here is only the CDR3 DNA, which spans 42 bases and is read in frame from base 1. Using the deep immunoSEQ assay, multiplex PCR amplified TCR CDR3 regions from genomic DNA. Extracted genomic DNA from each cell subset was spread evenly across all wells of several immunoSEQ 96-well plates, with each plate serving as a replicate. For unsorted PBMC, each replicate PCR was loaded with around 300 ng genomic DNA, equivalent to around 30,000 T cell genomes. Unsorted PBMC genomic DNA was sequenced across ten immunoSEQ deep assay plates. The purified libraries were quantified using a Qubit 3.0 fluorometer, sized with a Bioanalyzer 2100, and then quantified again using the KAPA Library Quantification kit. Every immunoSEQ 96-well plate was sequenced on a dedicated single-read 150-cycle Illumina NextSeq 550 flow cell. Processing in the source paper ran as follows. Because only junctional sequences without quality scores were contained in the immunoSEQ output, filtering matching that applied to full-length reads could not be performed. Sequences were annotated with PyIR, a Python wrapper for IgBLAST v1.9, and V/J genes and CDR3 were assigned using IMGT germline references. Reads were filtered out if the reads had weak V/J assignments (E-value above 1e-6), no CDR3, stop codons, out-of-frame junctions, or ambiguous translated residues. A V3J clonotype was defined by an identical inferred V gene, J gene, and CDR3 amino acid sequence. To compute the percentage overlap between repertoires, the number of shared unique clonotypes was divided by the size of the smaller repertoire. Richness of each repertoire was evaluated using RTK rarefaction, the Chao1 estimator, and Recon v2.1 estimates of unobserved clonotypes. Held by TCRdb, this immuneACCESS table contains in-frame sequences only and omits some clones. Under half of the omission traces to an unresolved V gene where checked; the cause of the rest is unknown. For V, J and clone size, that table is used; D and trimming come from the DNA. Here the sample has some 490,000 clones; over 70% occur a single time. The ten largest clones capture roughly 13% of the sample.

This sample is part of a study of shared clonotypes between healthy human individuals (TCRdb year 2020). As for the study more broadly: The cohort included three men and a couple of women between 18 and 49 years of age. To estimate repertoire size and how much clonotype sharing occurs between individuals, the study deeply sequenced the blood TCR repertoires of roughly 5 healthy adults. To increase sequencing depth and limit assay-specific biases, TCR repertoire library preparation and sequencing were carried out by different laboratories using diverse techniques. Leukapheresis yielded between about 0.9 and 8.9 billion PBMCs per donor.

The donors were healthy, HIV-negative adults with no recently reported acute infections or vaccinations. All donors were Caucasian adults living in Nashville, Tennessee, USA. For unsorted samples, about 90 million PBMCs were counted, and genomic DNA was extracted using the QIAamp DNA Blood Mini kit. Blood was obtained by leukapheresis, after which PBMCs were separated by Ficoll-Histopaque density gradient centrifugation and cryopreserved in liquid nitrogen vapor phase. General study outcomes and caveats: Sampling was restricted to blood, and TCR repertoires in tissues likely differ from the TCR repertoires found in blood. The small number of donors limited the genetic and exposure-history diversity represented. Based on pairwise subsampling, the degree of clonotype sharing among donors was expected to be affected by sequencing depth.

This TCR was sampled from a woman in her forties in good health. Some clones in this sample may be carry-over from other donors' samples. The V and J genes are TRBV2 and TRBJ2-6; the D gene assignment is ambiguous. Sequencing input: PBMCs. The DNA sequence is given as TGTGCCAGCAGTGCGAACTCTGGGGCCAACGTCCTGACTTTC. Translation gives CASSANSGANVLTF.